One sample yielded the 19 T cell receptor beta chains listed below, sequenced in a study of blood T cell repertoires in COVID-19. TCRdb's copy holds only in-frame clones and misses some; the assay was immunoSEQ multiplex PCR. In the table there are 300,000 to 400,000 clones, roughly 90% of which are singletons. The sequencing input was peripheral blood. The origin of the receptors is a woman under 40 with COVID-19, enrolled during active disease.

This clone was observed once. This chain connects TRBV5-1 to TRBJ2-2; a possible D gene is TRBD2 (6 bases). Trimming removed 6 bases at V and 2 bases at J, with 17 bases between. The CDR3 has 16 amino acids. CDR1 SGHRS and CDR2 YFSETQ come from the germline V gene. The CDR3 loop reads CASNLLGTQNTGELFF. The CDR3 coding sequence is TGCGCCAGCAACCTCCTCGGGACTCAAAACACCGGGGAGCTGTTTTTT.

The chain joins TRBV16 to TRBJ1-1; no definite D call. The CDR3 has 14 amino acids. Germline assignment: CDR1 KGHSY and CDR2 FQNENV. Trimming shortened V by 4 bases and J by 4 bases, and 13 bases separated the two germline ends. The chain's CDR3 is CASSLRVRGTEAFF. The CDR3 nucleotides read TGTGCCAGCAGCCTCCGCGTCCGGGGCACTGAAGCTTTCTTT.

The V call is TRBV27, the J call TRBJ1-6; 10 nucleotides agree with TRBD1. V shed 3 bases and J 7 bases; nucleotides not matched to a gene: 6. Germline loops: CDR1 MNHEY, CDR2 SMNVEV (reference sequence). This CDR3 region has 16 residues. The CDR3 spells CASSFLPGQGNSPLHF. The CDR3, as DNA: TGTGCCAGCAGTTTTTTACCGGGACAGGGGAATTCACCCCTCCACTTT.

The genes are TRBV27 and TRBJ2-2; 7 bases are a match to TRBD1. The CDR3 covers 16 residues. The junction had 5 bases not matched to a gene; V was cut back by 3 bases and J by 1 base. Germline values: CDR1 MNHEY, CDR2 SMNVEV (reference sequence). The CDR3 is CASSFQDRLNTGELFF. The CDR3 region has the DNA TGTGCCAGCAGTTTCCAGGACAGGTTGAACACCGGGGAGCTGTTTTTT.

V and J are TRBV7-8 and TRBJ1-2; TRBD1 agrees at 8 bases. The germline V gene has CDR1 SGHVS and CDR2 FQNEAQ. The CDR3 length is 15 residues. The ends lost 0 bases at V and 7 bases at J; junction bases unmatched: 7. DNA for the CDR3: TGTGCCAGCAGCTTAGCCGGACAGGGAGTGAGTGGCTACACCTTC. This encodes CASSLAGQGVSGYTF.

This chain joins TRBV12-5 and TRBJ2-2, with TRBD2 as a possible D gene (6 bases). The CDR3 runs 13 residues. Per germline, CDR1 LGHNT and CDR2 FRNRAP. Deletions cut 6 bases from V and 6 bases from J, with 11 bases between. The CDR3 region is CASGVGGPGELFF. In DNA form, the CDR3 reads TGTGCTAGTGGGGTGGGAGGCCCCGGGGAGCTGTTTTTT.

CDR3 nucleotides: TGTGCCAGTATCTCCGGACTAGTTTATGGCTACACCTTC. Its translation: CASISGLVYGYTF. The rearrangement uses TRBV19 and TRBJ1-2; D not certain. This CDR3 comprises 13 residues. Trimming took off 7 bases at V and 5 bases at J, with 14 bases between the two ends. The germline V gene has CDR1 LNHDA and CDR2 SQIVND (reference sequence).

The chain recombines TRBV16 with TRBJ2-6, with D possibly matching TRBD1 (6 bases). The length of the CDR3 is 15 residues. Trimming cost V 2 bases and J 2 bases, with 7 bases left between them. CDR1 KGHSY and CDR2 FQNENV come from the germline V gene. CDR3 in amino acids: CASSQRTAGANVLTF. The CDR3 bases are TGTGCCAGCAGCCAAAGGACAGCTGGGGCCAACGTCCTGACTTTC.

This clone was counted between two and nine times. The CDR3 coding sequence is TGTGCCAGCACGACTAGCGGGAGAACCGGGGAGCTGTTTTTT. Translated: CASTTSGRTGELFF. The rearrangement links TRBV27 to TRBJ2-2; 12 bases are a match to TRBD2. Germline V gene data show CDR1 as MNHEY and CDR2 as SMNVEV (reference sequence). The CDR3 totals 14 residues. With 7 bases clipped from V and 5 bases from J, the junction kept 2 bases outside the gene matches.

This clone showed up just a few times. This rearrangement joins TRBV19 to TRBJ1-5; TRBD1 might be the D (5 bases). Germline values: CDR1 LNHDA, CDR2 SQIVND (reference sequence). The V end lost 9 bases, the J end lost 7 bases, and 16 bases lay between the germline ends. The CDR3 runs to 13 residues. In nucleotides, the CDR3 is TGTGCCAGCATGCATGGGGGGGAGCAGCCCCAGCATTTT. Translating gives CASMHGGEQPQHF.

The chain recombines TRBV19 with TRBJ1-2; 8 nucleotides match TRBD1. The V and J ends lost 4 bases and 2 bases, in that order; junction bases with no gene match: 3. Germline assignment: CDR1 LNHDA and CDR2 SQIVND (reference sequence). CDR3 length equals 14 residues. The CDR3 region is CASSTRTGNYGYTF. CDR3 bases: TGTGCCAGTAGTACGCGGACAGGGAACTATGGCTACACCTTC.

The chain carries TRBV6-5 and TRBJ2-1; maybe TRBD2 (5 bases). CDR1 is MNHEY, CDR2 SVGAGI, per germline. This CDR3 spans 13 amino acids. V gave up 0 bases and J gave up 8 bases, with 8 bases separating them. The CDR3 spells CASSYSGADEQFF. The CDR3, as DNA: TGTGCCAGCAGTTACTCGGGAGCTGATGAGCAGTTCTTC.

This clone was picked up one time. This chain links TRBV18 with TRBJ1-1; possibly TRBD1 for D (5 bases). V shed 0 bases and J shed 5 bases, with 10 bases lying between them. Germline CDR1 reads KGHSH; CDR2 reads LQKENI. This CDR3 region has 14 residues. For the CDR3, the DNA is TGTGCCAGCTCACCACCAGGGGACTTAACTGAAGCTTTCTTT. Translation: CASSPPGDLTEAFF.

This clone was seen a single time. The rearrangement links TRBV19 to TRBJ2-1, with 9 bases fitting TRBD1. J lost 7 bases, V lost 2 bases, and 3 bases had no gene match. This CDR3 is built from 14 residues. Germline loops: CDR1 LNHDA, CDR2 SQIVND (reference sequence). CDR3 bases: TGTGCCAGTAGTATATACGGGACAGGGAATGAGCAGTTCTTC. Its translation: CASSIYGTGNEQFF.

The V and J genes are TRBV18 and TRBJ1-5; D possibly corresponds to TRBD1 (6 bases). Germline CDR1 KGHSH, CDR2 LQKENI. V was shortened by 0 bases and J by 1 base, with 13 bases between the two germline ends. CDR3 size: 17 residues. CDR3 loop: CASSPPGGARSNQPQHF. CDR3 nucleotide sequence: TGTGCCAGCTCACCACCCGGGGGGGCAAGGAGCAATCAGCCCCAGCATTTT.

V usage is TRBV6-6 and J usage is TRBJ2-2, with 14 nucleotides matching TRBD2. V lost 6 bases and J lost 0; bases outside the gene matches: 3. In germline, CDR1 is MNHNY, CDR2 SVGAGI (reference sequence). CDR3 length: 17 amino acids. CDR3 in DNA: TGTGCCAGCAGCCGACTAGCGGGAGGGGCGAACACCGGGGAGCTGTTTTTT. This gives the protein CASSRLAGGANTGELFF.

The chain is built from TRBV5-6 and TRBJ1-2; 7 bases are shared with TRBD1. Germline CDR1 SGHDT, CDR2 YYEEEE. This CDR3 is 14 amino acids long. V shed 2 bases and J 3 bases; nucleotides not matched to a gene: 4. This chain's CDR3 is CASSFGTVYYGYTF. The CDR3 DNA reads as TGTGCCAGCAGCTTCGGGACAGTTTACTATGGCTACACCTTC.

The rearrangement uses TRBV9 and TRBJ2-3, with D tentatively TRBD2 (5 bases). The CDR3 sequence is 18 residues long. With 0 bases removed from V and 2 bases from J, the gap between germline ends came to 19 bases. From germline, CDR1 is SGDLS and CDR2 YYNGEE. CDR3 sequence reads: CASSVDPLRLPTTDTQYF. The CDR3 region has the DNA TGTGCCAGCAGCGTAGATCCTTTGAGACTACCTACCACAGATACGCAGTATTTT. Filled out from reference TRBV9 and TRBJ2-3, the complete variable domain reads DSGVTQTPKHLITATGQRVTLRCSPRSGDLSVYWYQQSLDQGLQFLIQYYNGEERAKGNILERFSAQQFPDLHSELNLSSLELGDSALYFCASSVDPLRLPTTDTQYFGPGTRLTVL.

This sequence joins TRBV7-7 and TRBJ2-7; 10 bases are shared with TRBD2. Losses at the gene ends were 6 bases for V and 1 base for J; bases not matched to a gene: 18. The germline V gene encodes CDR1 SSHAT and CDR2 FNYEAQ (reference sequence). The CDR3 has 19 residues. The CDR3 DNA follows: TGTGCCAGCAGATACTGGGCCGATACAAGCGGGAGGGGTTCCTACGAGCAGTACTTC. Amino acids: CASRYWADTSGRGSYEQYF.